The rows below give T cell receptor beta chains drawn from one sample of a study of T-cell reconstitution after alpha-beta-depleted transplantation in children. In TCRdb, the PCR reads were re-called with MiXCR into one record per CDR3 protein. The table lists approximately 980,000 distinct CDR3 sequences, about 31% of them singletons. Sample: PBMCs, mostly from graft donor cells, taken 360 days after TCRalphabeta/CD19-depleted stem cell transplant. Receptors were obtained from a boy in the first two years of life who had a stem cell transplant for SCID, so the T cells may come from the graft donor. Both conserved end residues are part of each CDR3. The order of the fields is V gene, clone size, J gene, D gene, CDR3 DNA, CDR3 protein. D genes are given only for firm matches. Clone size is not always given. Where it is, it says once, few, many or a class for expanded clones.

v_call: TRBV6-1; clone_size: few; j_call: TRBJ2-1; d_call: NA; cdr3_nt: TGTGCCAGCAGTGAAGCTCCCCGACTAGTAGGTGAGCAGTTCTTC; cdr3_aa: CASSEAPRLVGEQFF
v_call: TRBV5-1; clone_size: NA; j_call: TRBJ2-2; d_call: TRBD1; cdr3_nt: TGCGCCAGCAGCACTGACAGGGAAGGCGGGGAGCTGTTTTTT; cdr3_aa: CASSTDREGGELFF
v_call: TRBV5-1; clone_size: NA; j_call: TRBJ1-2; d_call: TRBD1; cdr3_nt: TGCGCCAGCAGCTTGACAGGGGGCGCGTCCTATGGCTACACCTTC; cdr3_aa: CASSLTGGASYGYTF
v_call: TRBV15; clone_size: NA; j_call: TRBJ2-1; d_call: TRBD2; cdr3_nt: TGTGCCACCCAGGGACTAACGAATGAGCAGTTCTTC; cdr3_aa: CATQGLTNEQFF
v_call: TRBV15; clone_size: NA; j_call: TRBJ2-1; d_call: NA; cdr3_nt: TGTGCCACCAGCAGAGATGGGGGATATGAGCAGTTCTTC; cdr3_aa: CATSRDGGYEQFF
v_call: TRBV7-9; clone_size: few; j_call: TRBJ2-1; d_call: TRBD2; cdr3_nt: TGTGCCAGCAGCTTACTAGCGGGCGATGAGCAGTTCTTC; cdr3_aa: CASSLLAGDEQFF
v_call: TRBV6-1; clone_size: NA; j_call: TRBJ1-4; d_call: NA; cdr3_nt: TGTGCCAGCAGTATTACTATTCAGGGCTATAATGAAAAACTGTTTTTT; cdr3_aa: CASSITIQGYNEKLFF
v_call: TRBV6-1; clone_size: NA; j_call: TRBJ2-3; d_call: NA; cdr3_nt: TGTGCCAGCAGCCAGCTACCGGGGGCGACAGATACGCAGTATTTT; cdr3_aa: CASSQLPGATDTQYF
v_call: TRBV28; clone_size: few; j_call: TRBJ2-3; d_call: NA; cdr3_nt: TGTGCCGCATCGAGGAGCCCGAGGAGCACAGATACGCAGTATTTT; cdr3_aa: CAASRSPRSTDTQYF
v_call: TRBV3-1; clone_size: NA; j_call: TRBJ2-2; d_call: NA; cdr3_nt: TGTGCCAGCAGCCAAGATCTGGCCACCGGGGAGCTGTTTTTT; cdr3_aa: CASSQDLATGELFF
v_call: TRBV6-2/TRBV6-3; clone_size: NA; j_call: TRBJ2-7; d_call: NA; cdr3_nt: TGTGCCAGCAGTAGCGTCGGGACGGGCGAGCAGTACTTC; cdr3_aa: CASSSVGTGEQYF
v_call: TRBV7-8; clone_size: NA; j_call: TRBJ2-7; d_call: NA; cdr3_nt: TGTGCCAGCAGCTTAGTGCCTGCCCAACGAAAGCAGTACTTC; cdr3_aa: CASSLVPAQRKQYF
v_call: TRBV27; clone_size: few; j_call: TRBJ2-1; d_call: NA; cdr3_nt: TGTGCCAGCAGTCCTTTAGCGCATTCATCCTACAATGAGCAGTTCTTC; cdr3_aa: CASSPLAHSSYNEQFF
v_call: TRBV12-3/TRBV12-4; clone_size: NA; j_call: TRBJ2-1; d_call: TRBD1; cdr3_nt: TGTGCCAGCAGTCTGGACAGGGCCCTCGGGAATGAGCAGTTCTTC; cdr3_aa: CASSLDRALGNEQFF
v_call: TRBV7-8; clone_size: few; j_call: TRBJ2-1; d_call: TRBD2; cdr3_nt: TGTGCCAGCAGCTTGAGCGGGGGGGCGCCCAATGAGCAGTTCTTC; cdr3_aa: CASSLSGGAPNEQFF
v_call: TRBV11-3; clone_size: NA; j_call: TRBJ1-2; d_call: TRBD1; cdr3_nt: TGTGCCAGCAGCTACGACAGGGTGAGCTATGGCTACACCTTC; cdr3_aa: CASSYDRVSYGYTF
v_call: TRBV10-3; clone_size: NA; j_call: TRBJ2-4; d_call: NA; cdr3_nt: TGTGCCATCAGTGAGTTGTCCTCCTTAGCCAAAAACATTCAGTACTTC; cdr3_aa: CAISELSSLAKNIQYF
v_call: TRBV5-1; clone_size: NA; j_call: TRBJ2-3; d_call: TRBD2; cdr3_nt: TGCGCCAGCAGCCCTCCGGGACTAGCGGGGGGGCGCACAGATACGCAGTATTTT; cdr3_aa: CASSPPGLAGGRTDTQYF
v_call: TRBV4-1; clone_size: few; j_call: TRBJ2-5; d_call: TRBD2; cdr3_nt: TGCGCCAGCAGCCAAGATTTGGTAGGCGGGGGAGGGGAGACCCAGTACTTC; cdr3_aa: CASSQDLVGGGGETQYF
v_call: TRBV4-3; clone_size: NA; j_call: TRBJ2-3; d_call: NA; cdr3_nt: TGCGCCAGCAGCCAAGGGCCCGTGCGCACAGATACGCAGTATTTT; cdr3_aa: CASSQGPVRTDTQYF
v_call: TRBV18; clone_size: few; j_call: TRBJ1-5; d_call: TRBD1; cdr3_nt: TGCGCCAGCAGCCCCGGGACAGGATATAGCAATCAGCCCCAGCATTTT; cdr3_aa: CASSPGTGYSNQPQHF
v_call: TRBV12-3/TRBV12-4; clone_size: few; j_call: TRBJ2-7; d_call: TRBD2; cdr3_nt: TGTGCCAGCACAGGCGGGGGGAGGTACGAGCAGTACTTC; cdr3_aa: CASTGGGRYEQYF